This T cell receptor beta chain was documented in a study of T cell responses to AZD1222 COVID-19 vaccine. Regarding the study as a whole: With dominance at 160-218 and 743-854, vaccine-associated CD4 TCRs spanned spike. Donors skewed white British and female; clonal diversity was possibly underestimated.

The table lists this clone with a few counts. Its antigen is undetermined. Clones were sequenced by immunoSEQ multiplex PCR, and TCRdb holds only the in-frame ones, with some missing. The table shows under 35,000 clones, with about 89% occurring only once. With 4 bases clipped from V and 7 bases from J, the junction kept 10 bases outside the gene matches. Germline V CDR1 and CDR2: SGHNT, YYREEE (reference sequence). The CDR3 loop spans 14 amino acids. The receptor was derived from an adult in good health. The sample consisted of peripheral blood, taken on day 0 of AZD1222 vaccination. The V and J genes are TRBV5-4 and TRBJ2-7; 8 bases align to TRBD2. The CDR3 protein is CASSPGGGYLEQYF. CDR3 coding DNA: TGTGCCAGCAGCCCCGGGGGGGGTTATTTAGAGCAGTACTTC. Supplemented by reference TRBV5-4 and TRBJ2-7, the full variable domain reads ETGVTQSPTHLIKTRGQQVTLRCSSQSGHNTVSWYQQALGQGPQFIFQYYREEENGRGNFPPRFSGLQFPNYSSELNVNALELDDSALYLCASSPGGGYLEQYFGPGTRLTVT.